This T cell receptor (beta chain) was profiled in a study of blood T cell repertoires in COVID-19. Study-level background: Collection of acute and convalescent COVID-19 samples took place in the United States, Italy and Spain. Sources were T cells, B-cell-depleted T cells, or PBMCs; the material itself was cDNA or gDNA.

The ends were cut back, 1 base at V and 8 bases at J, with 7 bases in the middle. The CDR3 is 13 residues long. Germline V lookup: CDR1 SGHRS, CDR2 YFSETQ. Under the authors' procedure: Reference gene primer amplification yielded estimated nucleated cell counts. Some clones are missing from TCRdb's copy, which holds only in-frame ones; the method was immunoSEQ multiplex PCR. The V and J calls and the clone size are those of that table, but D and trimming were determined from the DNA. The sample includes about 280,000 clones, around 89% seen only once; the top ten take roughly 4.8%. The sample consisted of peripheral blood. This clonotype was sampled from a man aged 35-49 years with acute or convalescent COVID-19. The chain combines TRBV5-1 with TRBJ1-6; D gene uncertain. CDR3 bases: TGCGCCAGCAGCTTGTTTTCGGATTCACCCCTCCACTTT. Residues: CASSLFSDSPLHF. The entire variable domain, with the rest obtained from reference TRBV5-1 and TRBJ1-6, is as follows: KAGVTQTPRYLIKTRGQQVTLSCSPISGHRSVSWYQQTPGQGLQFLFEYFSETQRNKGNFPGRFSGRQFSNSRSEMNVSTLELGDSALYLCASSLFSDSPLHFGNGTRLTVT.